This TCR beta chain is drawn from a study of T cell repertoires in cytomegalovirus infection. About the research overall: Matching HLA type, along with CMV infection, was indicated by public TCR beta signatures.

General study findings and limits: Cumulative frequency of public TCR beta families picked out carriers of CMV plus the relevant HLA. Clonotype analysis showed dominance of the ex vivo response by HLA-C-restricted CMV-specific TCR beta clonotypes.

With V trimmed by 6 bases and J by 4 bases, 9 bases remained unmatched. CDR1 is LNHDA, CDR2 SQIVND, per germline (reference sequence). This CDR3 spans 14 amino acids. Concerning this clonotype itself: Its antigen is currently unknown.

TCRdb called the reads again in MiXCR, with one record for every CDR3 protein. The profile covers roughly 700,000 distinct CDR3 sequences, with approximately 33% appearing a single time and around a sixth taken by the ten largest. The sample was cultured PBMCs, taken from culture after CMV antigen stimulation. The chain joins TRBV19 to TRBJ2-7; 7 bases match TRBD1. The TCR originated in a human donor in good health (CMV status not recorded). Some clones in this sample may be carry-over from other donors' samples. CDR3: CASRARDRSYEQYF. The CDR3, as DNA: TGTGCCAGTAGGGCCAGGGACAGAAGTTACGAGCAGTACTTC.